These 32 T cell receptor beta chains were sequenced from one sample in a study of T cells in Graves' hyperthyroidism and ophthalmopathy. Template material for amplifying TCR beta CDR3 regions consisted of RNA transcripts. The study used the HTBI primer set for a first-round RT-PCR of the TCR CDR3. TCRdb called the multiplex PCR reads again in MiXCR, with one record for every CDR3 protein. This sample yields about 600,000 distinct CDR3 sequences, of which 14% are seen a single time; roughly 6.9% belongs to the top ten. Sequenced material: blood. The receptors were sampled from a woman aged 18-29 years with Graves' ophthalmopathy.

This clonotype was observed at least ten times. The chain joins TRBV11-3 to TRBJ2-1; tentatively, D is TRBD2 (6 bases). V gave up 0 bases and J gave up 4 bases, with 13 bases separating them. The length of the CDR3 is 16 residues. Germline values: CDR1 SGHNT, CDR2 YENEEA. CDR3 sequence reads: CASSLDSGLLYNEQFF. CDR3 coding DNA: TGTGCCAGCAGCTTAGATTCGGGACTCCTATACAATGAGCAGTTCTTC. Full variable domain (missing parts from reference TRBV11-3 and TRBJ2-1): EAGVVQSPRYKIIEKKQPVAFWCNPISGHNTLYWYLQNLGQGPELLIRYENEEAVDDSQLPKDRFSAERLKGVDSTLKIQPAELGDSAVYLCASSLDSGLLYNEQFFGPGTRLTVL.

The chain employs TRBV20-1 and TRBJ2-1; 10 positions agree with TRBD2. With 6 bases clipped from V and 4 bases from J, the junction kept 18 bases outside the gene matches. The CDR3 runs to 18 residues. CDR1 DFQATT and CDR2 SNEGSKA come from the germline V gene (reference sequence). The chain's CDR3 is CSAPTGLAGAGGYNEQFF. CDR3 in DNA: TGCAGTGCCCCTACTGGCCTAGCGGGAGCTGGGGGTTACAATGAGCAGTTCTTC.

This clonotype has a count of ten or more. CDR3 bases: TGTGCTAGTGGTTGGGCCCTGACAGGGGAGGGCAATCAGCCCCAGCATTTT. It specifies CASGWALTGEGNQPQHF. V gene TRBV12-5 combines with J gene TRBJ1-5; 8 bases agree with TRBD1. The CDR3 totals 17 residues. Trimming at V came to 4 bases and at J to 2 bases, leaving 10 bases not matched to a gene. The germline V gene has CDR1 LGHNT and CDR2 FRNRAP.

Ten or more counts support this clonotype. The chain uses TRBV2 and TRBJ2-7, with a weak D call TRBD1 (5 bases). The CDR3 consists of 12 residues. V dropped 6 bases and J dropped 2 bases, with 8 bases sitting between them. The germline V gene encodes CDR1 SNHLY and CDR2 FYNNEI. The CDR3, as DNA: TGTGCCAGCAGGTCAGGGACCTACGAGCAGTACTTC. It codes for CASRSGTYEQYF. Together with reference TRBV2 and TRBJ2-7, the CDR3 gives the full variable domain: EPEVTQTPSHQVTQMGQEVILRCVPISNHLYFYWYRQILGQKVEFLVSFYNNEISEKSEIFDDQFSVERPDGSNFTLKIRSTKLEDSAMYFCASRSGTYEQYFGPGTRLTVT.

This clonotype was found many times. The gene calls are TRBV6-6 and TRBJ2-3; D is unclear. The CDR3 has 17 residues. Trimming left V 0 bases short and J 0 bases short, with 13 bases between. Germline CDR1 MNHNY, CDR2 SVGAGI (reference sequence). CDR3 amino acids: CASSYSPTLRSTDTQYF. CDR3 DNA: TGTGCCAGCAGTTACTCTCCGACGTTGCGGAGCACAGATACGCAGTATTTT.

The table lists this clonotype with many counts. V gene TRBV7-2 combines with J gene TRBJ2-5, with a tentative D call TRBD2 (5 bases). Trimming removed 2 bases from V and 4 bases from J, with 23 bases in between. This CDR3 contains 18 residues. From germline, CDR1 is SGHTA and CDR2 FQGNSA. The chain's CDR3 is CASSLRPNLYTGVETQYF. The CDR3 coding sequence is TGTGCCAGCAGCTTAAGACCAAATTTATACACCGGGGTAGAGACCCAGTACTTC.

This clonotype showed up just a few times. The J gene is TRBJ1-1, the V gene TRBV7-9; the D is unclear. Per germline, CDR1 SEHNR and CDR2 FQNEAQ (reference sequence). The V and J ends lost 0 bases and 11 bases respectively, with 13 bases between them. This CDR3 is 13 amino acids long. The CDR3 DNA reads TGTGCCAGCAGCTTAGCAGACCGCCTCAGGGCTTTCTTT. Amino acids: CASSLADRLRAFF.

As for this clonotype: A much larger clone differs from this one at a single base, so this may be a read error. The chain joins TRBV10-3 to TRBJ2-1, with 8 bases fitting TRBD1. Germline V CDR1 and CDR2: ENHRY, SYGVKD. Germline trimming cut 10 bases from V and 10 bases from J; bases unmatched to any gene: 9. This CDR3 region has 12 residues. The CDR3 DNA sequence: TGTGCCACGGGCCAGGGGGCGGGGGAGCAGTTCTTC. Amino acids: CATGQGAGEQFF.

The CDR3 loop reads CSPHCVITRGPNYEQYF. For the CDR3, the DNA is TGCAGTCCCCACTGTGTGATCACCCGAGGCCCAAACTACGAGCAGTACTTC. The chain combines TRBV20-1 with TRBJ2-7; D ambiguous. The CDR3 spans 17 residues. Per germline, CDR1 DFQATT and CDR2 SNEGSKA (reference sequence). V was trimmed by 8 bases and J by 3 bases, leaving 29 bases between them.

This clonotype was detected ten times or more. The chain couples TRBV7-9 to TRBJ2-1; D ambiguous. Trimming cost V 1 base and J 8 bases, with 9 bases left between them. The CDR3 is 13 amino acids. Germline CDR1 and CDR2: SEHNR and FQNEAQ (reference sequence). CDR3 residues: CASSLVRSDEQFF. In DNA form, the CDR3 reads TGTGCCAGCAGCTTAGTTAGGAGCGATGAGCAGTTCTTC.

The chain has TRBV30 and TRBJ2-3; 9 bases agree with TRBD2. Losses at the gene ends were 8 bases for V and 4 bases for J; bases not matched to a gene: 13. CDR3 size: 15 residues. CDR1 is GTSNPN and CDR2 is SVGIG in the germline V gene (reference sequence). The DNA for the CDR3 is TGTGCCGGGGGGATCGGGGCGGGAGGGGCAGATACGCAGTATTTT. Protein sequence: CAGGIGAGGADTQYF. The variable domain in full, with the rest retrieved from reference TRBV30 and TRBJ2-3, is SQTIHQWPATLVQPVGSPLSLECTVEGTSNPNLYWYRQAAGRGLQLLFYSVGIGQISSEVPQNLSASRPQDRQFILSSKKLLLSDSGFYLCAGGIGAGGADTQYFGPGTRLTVL.

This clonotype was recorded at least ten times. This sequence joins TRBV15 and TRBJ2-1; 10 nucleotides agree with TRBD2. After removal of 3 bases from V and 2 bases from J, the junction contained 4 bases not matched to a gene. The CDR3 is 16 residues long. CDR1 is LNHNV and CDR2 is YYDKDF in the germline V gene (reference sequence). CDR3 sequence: CATSRGLAGAYNEQFF. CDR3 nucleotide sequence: TGTGCCACCAGCAGGGGGCTAGCGGGGGCCTACAATGAGCAGTTCTTC.

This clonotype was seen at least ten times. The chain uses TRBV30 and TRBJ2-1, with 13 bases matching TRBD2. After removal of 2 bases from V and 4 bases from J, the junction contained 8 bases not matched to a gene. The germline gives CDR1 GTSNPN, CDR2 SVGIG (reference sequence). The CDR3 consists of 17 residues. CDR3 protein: CAWSIRTSGSFYNEQFF. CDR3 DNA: TGTGCCTGGAGTATCCGGACTAGCGGGAGTTTTTACAATGAGCAGTTCTTC.

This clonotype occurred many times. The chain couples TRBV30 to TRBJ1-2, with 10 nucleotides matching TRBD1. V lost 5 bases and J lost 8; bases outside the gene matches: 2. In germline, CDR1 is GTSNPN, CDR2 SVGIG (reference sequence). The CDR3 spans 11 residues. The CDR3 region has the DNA TGTGCCTGGGGACAGGGGGGCGGCTACACCTTC. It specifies CAWGQGGGYTF.

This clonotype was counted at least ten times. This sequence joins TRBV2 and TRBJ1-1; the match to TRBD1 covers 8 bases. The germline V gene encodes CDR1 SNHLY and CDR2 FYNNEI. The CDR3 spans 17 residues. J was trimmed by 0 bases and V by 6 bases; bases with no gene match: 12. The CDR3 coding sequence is TGTGCCAGCAGCGAAACCCTGACAGGGGCAGTGAACACTGAAGCTTTCTTT. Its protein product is CASSETLTGAVNTEAFF. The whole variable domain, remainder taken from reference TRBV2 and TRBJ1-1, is EPEVTQTPSHQVTQMGQEVILRCVPISNHLYFYWYRQILGQKVEFLVSFYNNEISEKSEIFDDQFSVERPDGSNFTLKIRSTKLEDSAMYFCASSETLTGAVNTEAFFGQGTRLTVV.

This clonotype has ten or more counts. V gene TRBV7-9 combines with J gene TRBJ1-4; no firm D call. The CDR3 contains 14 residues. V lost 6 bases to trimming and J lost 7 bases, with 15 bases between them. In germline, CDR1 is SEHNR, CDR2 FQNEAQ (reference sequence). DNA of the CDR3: TGTGCCAGCAGTCACGTAGGGAACAGTGAAAAACTGTTTTTT. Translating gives CASSHVGNSEKLFF.

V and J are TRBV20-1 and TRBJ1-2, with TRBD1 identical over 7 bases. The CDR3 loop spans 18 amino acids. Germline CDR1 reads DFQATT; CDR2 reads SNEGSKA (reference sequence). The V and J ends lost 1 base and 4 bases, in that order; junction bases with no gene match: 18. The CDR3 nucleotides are TGCAGTGCTAGAGTAGTTGGACAGGATATCTTAGTAATCTATGGCTACACCTTC. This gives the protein CSARVVGQDILVIYGYTF.

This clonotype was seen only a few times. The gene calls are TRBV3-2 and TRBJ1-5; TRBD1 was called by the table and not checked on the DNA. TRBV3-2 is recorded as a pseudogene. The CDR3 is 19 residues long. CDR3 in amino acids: CASSQGGTKGGHSNQPQHF. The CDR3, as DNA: TGTGCCAGCAGCCAAGGAGGGACGAAGGGGGGCCATAGCAATCAGCCCCAGCATTTT.

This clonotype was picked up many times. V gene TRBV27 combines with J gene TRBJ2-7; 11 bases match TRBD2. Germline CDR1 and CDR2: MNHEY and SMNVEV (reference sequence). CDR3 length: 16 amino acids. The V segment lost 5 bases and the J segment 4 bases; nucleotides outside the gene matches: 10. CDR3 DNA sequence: TGTGCCAGCAGTCCTCGAGGGGCTAGCGGGAGGTACGAGCAGTACTTC. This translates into CASSPRGASGRYEQYF.

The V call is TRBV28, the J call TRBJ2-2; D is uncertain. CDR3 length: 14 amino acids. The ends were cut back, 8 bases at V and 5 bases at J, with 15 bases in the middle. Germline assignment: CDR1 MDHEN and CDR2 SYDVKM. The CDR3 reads CASLSGVETGELFF. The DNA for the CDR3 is TGTGCCAGCTTGTCTGGGGTTGAGACCGGGGAGCTGTTTTTT.

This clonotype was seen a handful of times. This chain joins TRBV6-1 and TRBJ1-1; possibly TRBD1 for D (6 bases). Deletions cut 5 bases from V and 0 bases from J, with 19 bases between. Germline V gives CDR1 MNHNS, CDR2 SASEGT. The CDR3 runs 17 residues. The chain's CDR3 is CASSPFLDRQMNTEAFF. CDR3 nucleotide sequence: TGTGCCAGCAGTCCATTCCTCGACAGGCAAATGAACACTGAAGCTTTCTTT.

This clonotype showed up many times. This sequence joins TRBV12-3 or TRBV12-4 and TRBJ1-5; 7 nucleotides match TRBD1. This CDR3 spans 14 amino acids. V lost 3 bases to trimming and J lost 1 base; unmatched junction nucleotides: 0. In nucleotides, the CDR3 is TGTGCCAGCAGTTTGGGACAGAGCAATCAGCCCCAGCATTTT. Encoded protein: CASSLGQSNQPQHF.

CDR3 region: CASSEAGASVNTGELFF. The CDR3 DNA sequence: TGTGCCAGCAGTGAAGCGGGGGCTAGCGTGAACACCGGGGAGCTGTTTTTT. This chain joins TRBV2 and TRBJ2-2; D possibly uses TRBD1 or TRBD2 (6 bases each). The CDR3 loop spans 17 amino acids. V was clipped by 0 bases and J by 1 base, with 12 bases between them. CDR1 and CDR2 (germline): SNHLY, FYNNEI.

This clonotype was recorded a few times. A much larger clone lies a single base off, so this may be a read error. CDR3 sequence reads: CASSDRGGTDTEAFF. CDR3 DNA sequence: TGTGCCAGCAGTGATCGCGGAGGGACGGACACTGAAGCTTTCTTT. V and J are TRBV6-1 and TRBJ1-1, with D possibly matching TRBD1 (5 bases). This CDR3 contains 15 residues. V was trimmed by 3 bases and J by 3 bases, leaving 14 bases between them. CDR1 is MNHNS and CDR2 is SASEGT in the germline V gene.

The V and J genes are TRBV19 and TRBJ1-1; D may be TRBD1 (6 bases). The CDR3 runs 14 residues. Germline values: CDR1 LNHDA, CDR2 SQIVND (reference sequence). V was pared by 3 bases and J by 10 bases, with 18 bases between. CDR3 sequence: CASSIAGVHGGAFF. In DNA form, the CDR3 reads TGTGCCAGTAGTATTGCAGGGGTGCATGGAGGAGCTTTCTTT.

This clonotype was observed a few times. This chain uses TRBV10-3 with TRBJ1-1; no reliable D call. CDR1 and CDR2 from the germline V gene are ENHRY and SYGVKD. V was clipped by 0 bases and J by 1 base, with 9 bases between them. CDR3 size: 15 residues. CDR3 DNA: TGTGCCATCAGTGAGTCGCGATTTCGGAACACTGAAGCTTTCTTT. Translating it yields CAISESRFRNTEAFF.

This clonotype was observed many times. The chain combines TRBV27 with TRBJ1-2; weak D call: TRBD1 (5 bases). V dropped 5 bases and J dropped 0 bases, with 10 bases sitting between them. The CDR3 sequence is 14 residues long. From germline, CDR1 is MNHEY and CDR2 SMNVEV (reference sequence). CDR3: CASSLQGTNYGYTF. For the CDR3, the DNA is TGTGCCAGCAGTCTCCAGGGAACTAACTATGGCTACACCTTC.

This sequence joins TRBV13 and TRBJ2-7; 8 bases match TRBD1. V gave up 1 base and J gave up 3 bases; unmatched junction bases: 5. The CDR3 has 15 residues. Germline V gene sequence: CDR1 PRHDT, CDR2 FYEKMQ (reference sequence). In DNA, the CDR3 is TGTGCCAGCAGCTTAGAGGGACAGGAGGACTACGAGCAGTACTTC. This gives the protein CASSLEGQEDYEQYF. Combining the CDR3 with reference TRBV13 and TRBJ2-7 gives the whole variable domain AAGVIQSPRHLIKEKRETATLKCYPIPRHDTVYWYQQGPGQDPQFLISFYEKMQSDKGSIPDRFSAQQFSDYHSELNMSSLELGDSALYFCASSLEGQEDYEQYFGPGTRLTVT.

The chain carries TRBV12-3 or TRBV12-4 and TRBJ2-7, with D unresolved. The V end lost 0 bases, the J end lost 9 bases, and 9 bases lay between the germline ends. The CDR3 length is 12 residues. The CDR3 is CASSLAPYGQYF. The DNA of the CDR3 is TGTGCCAGCAGTTTAGCCCCATATGGGCAGTACTTC.

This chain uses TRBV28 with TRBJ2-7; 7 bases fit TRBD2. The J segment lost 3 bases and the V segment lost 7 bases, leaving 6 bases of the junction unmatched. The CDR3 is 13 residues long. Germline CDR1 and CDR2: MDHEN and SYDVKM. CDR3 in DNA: TGTGCCAGCACCGCGCTAGCGGACTACGAGCAGTACTTC. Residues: CASTALADYEQYF.

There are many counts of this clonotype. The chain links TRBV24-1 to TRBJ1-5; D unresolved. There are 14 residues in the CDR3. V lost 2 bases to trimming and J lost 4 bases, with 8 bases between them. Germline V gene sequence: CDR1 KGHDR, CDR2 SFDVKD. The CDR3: CATSDWAPNQPQHF. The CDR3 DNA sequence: TGTGCCACCAGTGATTGGGCCCCGAATCAGCCCCAGCATTTT.

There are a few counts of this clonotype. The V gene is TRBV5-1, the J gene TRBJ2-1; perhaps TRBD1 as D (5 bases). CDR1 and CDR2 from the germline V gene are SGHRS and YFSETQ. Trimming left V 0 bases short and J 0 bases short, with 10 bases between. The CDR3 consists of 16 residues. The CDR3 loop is CASSLDLGPSYNEQFF. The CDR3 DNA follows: TGCGCCAGCAGCTTGGATCTGGGGCCCTCCTACAATGAGCAGTTCTTC.